There are a few counts of the clone carrying this T cell receptor beta chain. Use of 60 Vbeta and 13 Jbeta primers characterized the PCR. Profiling relied on immunoSEQ multiplex PCR, and the TCRdb table lists in-frame clones only, not all of them. Among approximately 160,000 clones listed, approximately 84% were seen once. Germline V gene sequence: CDR1 SQVTM, CDR2 ANQGSEA. The V end was cut by 6 bases, the J end by 2 bases, with 13 bases between. The CDR3 spans 13 residues. The data belong to a study of cytomegalovirus exposure and HLA in healthy donors. This chain connects TRBV29-1 to TRBJ1-1; no clear D. The source of this sequence is a boy between 2 and 10 years old in good health and CMV-seronegative. The sequencing sample was made of PBMCs. CDR3 residues: CSVGGIPNTEAFF. In DNA form, the CDR3 reads TGCAGCGTCGGAGGGATCCCCAACACTGAAGCTTTCTTT.